This paragraph reports one T cell receptor beta chain. The antigen remains unidentified. The data originate from a study of cytomegalovirus exposure and HLA in healthy donors. Study outcomes and limitations: Compared with the roughly 670-donor mean, an Asian-associated ancestry cluster reportedly had fewer N-insertions, according to a later analysis. In a later analysis, specific HLA alleles were associated with 15,000 to 20,000 TCR beta sequences at a 0.05 false discovery rate. CMV serostatus was the sole immune exposure information available.

Primers included in the PCR were 60 Vbeta and 13 Jbeta primers. The table came from immunoSEQ multiplex PCR; TCRdb's copy has only in-frame clones and leaves some out. The data contain some 170,000 clones, 81% of them seen just once; the ten biggest clones take up just under 5%. Germline CDR1 SNHLY, CDR2 FYNNEI. V lost 2 bases, J lost 5 bases, and 15 bases lay in between. This CDR3 spans 15 amino acids. The TCR originated in a woman aged 18-29 years in good health and CMV-seropositive. V usage is TRBV2 and J usage is TRBJ1-1, with a tentative D call TRBD1 (5 bases). Sequencing input: PBMCs. The CDR3 region is CASSEYRTEGTEAFF. In DNA form, the CDR3 reads TGTGCCAGCAGTGAATACCGGACGGAGGGGACTGAAGCTTTCTTT.